This T cell receptor (beta chain) originates from a study of blood T cell repertoires in COVID-19. Study overall: COVID-19 samples from acute and convalescent phases originated in the United States, Italy and Spain. T cells, B-cell-depleted T cells, or PBMCs supplied cDNA or gDNA.

In the original processing: How many nucleated cells were present was estimated from reference gene primer amplification. Sequenced by immunoSEQ multiplex PCR; TCRdb stores in-frame clones only, minus some. The V and J calls and the clone size are those of that table, but D and trimming were determined from the DNA. The profile covers approximately 240,000 clones, with 80% to 90% appearing a single time and 15% to 20% taken by the ten largest. The CDR3 covers 15 residues. Looked up from germline, CDR1 is SGHRS and CDR2 is YFSETQ. The V end was cut by 0 bases, the J end by 5 bases, with 12 bases between.

This clonotype originated in a woman over 75 with active or convalescent COVID-19. The chain couples TRBV5-1 to TRBJ2-4, with a tentative D call TRBD1 (6 bases). Sequences were obtained from peripheral blood. The CDR3 nucleotides read TGCGCCAGCAGCTTGGTCGGGACACGGGAAAACATTCAGTACTTC. Translating gives CASSLVGTRENIQYF.